Following are 16 T cell receptor beta chains from one sample sequenced in a study of chemoradiotherapy in HPV16-positive cancers. Produced via immunoSEQ multiplex PCR; TCRdb's table is partial and in-frame only. The table shows 350 to 550 clones, with about 80% occurring only once. Material: tumor tissue, obtained from a patient who underwent chemoradiotherapy. Every receptor here comes from a human donor with HPV-associated anogenital cancer.

The chain couples TRBV5-6 to TRBJ1-1; D is undetermined. This CDR3 spans 13 amino acids. The V and J ends lost 6 bases and 7 bases respectively, with 16 bases between them. Germline V CDR1 and CDR2: SGHDT, YYEEEE. The DNA of the CDR3 is TGTGCCAGCACCCTTTGGGCGTACGGTGAAGCTTTCTTT. Its protein product is CASTLWAYGEAFF.

This rearrangement joins TRBV6-4 to TRBJ2-2, with 11 positions matching TRBD1. Germline-derived CDR1 and CDR2 are MRHNA and SNTAGT. J lost 4 bases, V lost 5 bases, and 3 bases had no gene match. CDR3 length: 15 amino acids. The CDR3 is CASSSGTGGTGELFF. DNA of the CDR3: TGTGCCAGCAGTTCCGGGACAGGGGGCACCGGGGAGCTGTTTTTT.

The chain has TRBV6-6 and TRBJ1-1; D call uncertain. V was trimmed by 5 bases and J by 1 base, leaving 14 bases between them. CDR3 length: 15 amino acids. The germline gives CDR1 MNHNY, CDR2 SVGAGI (reference sequence). This CDR3 is CASSPRDGRNTEAFF. Written as DNA, the CDR3 is TGTGCCAGCAGTCCCCGAGATGGCCGGAACACTGAAGCTTTCTTT.

This clone was observed a handful of times. This chain uses TRBV4-2 with TRBJ2-7; 10 bases agree with TRBD2. Trimming removed 4 bases from V and 1 base from J; junction bases left unmatched: 4. Germline V gives CDR1 LGHNA, CDR2 YNFKEQ. This CDR3 is 15 amino acids long. The DNA of the CDR3 is TGTGCCAGCAGCCCTGGACTAGCGGATTCCTACGAGCAGTACTTC. Its protein is CASSPGLADSYEQYF.

The chain employs TRBV11-3 and TRBJ2-1; 7 bases agree with TRBD2. CDR3 length: 13 amino acids. Germline CDR1 and CDR2: SGHNT and YENEEA. Trimming removed 6 bases from V and 9 bases from J; junction bases left unmatched: 8. This chain's CDR3 is CASSRGSGAEQFF. The CDR3 DNA sequence: TGTGCCAGCAGTCGCGGGAGCGGGGCTGAGCAGTTCTTC.

There are a few counts of this clone. Here the CDR3 reads CASSDGTSTDTQYF. CDR3 DNA: TGTGCCAGCAGTGACGGGACTAGCACAGATACGCAGTATTTT. The chain is built from TRBV6-4 and TRBJ2-3; the D gene is possibly TRBD2 (6 bases). The V end was cut by 2 bases, the J end by 0 bases, with 6 bases between. CDR1 MRHNA and CDR2 SNTAGT come from the germline V gene. This CDR3 is 14 amino acids long.

The chain couples TRBV19 to TRBJ2-1, with D perhaps being TRBD1 or TRBD2 (5 bases each). Germline lookup yields CDR1 LNHDA and CDR2 SQIVND (reference sequence). The ends were cut back, 4 bases at V and 0 bases at J, with 16 bases in the middle. CDR3 length: 17 amino acids. CDR3 loop: CASSTSLEGSSYNEQFF. CDR3 DNA: TGTGCCAGTAGTACATCCCTTGAGGGGAGCTCCTACAATGAGCAGTTCTTC.

In this sample, this clone turned up a few times. CDR3 sequence: CASSEGQGSSQPQHF. CDR3 nucleotide sequence: TGTGCCAGCAGTGAAGGACAGGGTAGTAGTCAGCCCCAGCATTTT. The V and J genes are TRBV6-1 and TRBJ1-5; 7 bases agree with TRBD1. The V segment lost 1 base and the J segment 6 bases; nucleotides outside the gene matches: 6. This CDR3 has 15 residues. CDR1 is MNHNS and CDR2 is SASEGT in the germline V gene.

This rearrangement joins TRBV12-5 to TRBJ2-2; 11 bases fit TRBD1. The CDR3 length is 17 residues. The V gene's germline CDR1 is LGHNT and CDR2 FRNRAP. The J segment lost 3 bases and the V segment lost 2 bases, leaving 5 bases of the junction unmatched. The CDR3 here is CASGLSTGQGDTGELFF. CDR3 nucleotide sequence: TGTGCTAGTGGTTTGTCAACGGGACAGGGGGACACCGGGGAGCTGTTTTTT.

This clone has only one observation. This sequence joins TRBV7-2 and TRBJ2-3; D is undetermined. The CDR3 loop spans 14 amino acids. CDR1 is SGHTA, CDR2 FQGNSA, per germline. V was trimmed by 5 bases and J by 2 bases, leaving 11 bases between them. CDR3 in amino acids: CASSRDSSTDTQYF. In nucleotides, the CDR3 is TGTGCCAGCAGCCGTGACTCTTCCACAGATACGCAGTATTTT.

This clone was detected only a few times. The V gene is TRBV19, the J gene TRBJ2-1; TRBD1 matches 10 bases. Germline trimming cut 7 bases from V and 6 bases from J; bases unmatched to any gene: 9. The CDR3 consists of 15 residues. Germline V gene lookup returns CDR1 LNHDA and CDR2 SQIVND (reference sequence). For the CDR3, the DNA is TGTGCCAGTACCGAGGGGACAGGGGAGAGCAATGAGCAGTTCTTC. Translating gives CASTEGTGESNEQFF.

The CDR3 spells CASSDLTGGGYEQYF. DNA for the CDR3: TGTGCCAGCAGTGACCTGACAGGAGGGGGTTACGAGCAGTACTTC. The chain combines TRBV6-1 with TRBJ2-7; D may match TRBD1 or TRBD2 (6 bases each). This CDR3 spans 15 amino acids. CDR1 is MNHNS and CDR2 is SASEGT in the germline V gene. V lost 3 bases, J lost 4 bases, and 16 bases lay in between.

The CDR3 sequence: CASSRTRGGTEAFF. The CDR3 DNA reads TGTGCCAGCAGTCGTACACGGGGTGGCACTGAAGCTTTCTTT. This chain joins TRBV11-1 and TRBJ1-1, with D uncertain. The CDR3 is 14 amino acids. V shed 6 bases and J shed 4 bases, with 15 bases lying between them. The germline CDR1 and CDR2 sequences are SGHAT and FQDESV (reference sequence).

This sequence joins TRBV29-1 and TRBJ1-1; maybe TRBD1 (5 bases). Germline CDR1 and CDR2: SQVTM and ANQGSEA. CDR3 size: 13 residues. V lost 4 bases to trimming and J lost 4 bases, with 13 bases between them. The CDR3 DNA is TGCAGCGTTGCCTCCGGGGACGGCACTGAAGCTTTCTTT. This codes for CSVASGDGTEAFF.

This clone turned up a few times. The V call is TRBV6-1, the J call TRBJ1-5, with TRBD1 as a possible D gene (5 bases). This CDR3 region has 14 residues. V was cut by 1 base and J by 2 bases, with 6 bases left in between. The germline gives CDR1 MNHNS, CDR2 SASEGT. This CDR3 reads CASSEGGGNQPQHF. The CDR3 DNA reads TGTGCCAGCAGTGAAGGGGGCGGCAATCAGCCCCAGCATTTT.

The chain employs TRBV5-1 and TRBJ2-4, with TRBD2 as a possible D gene (5 bases). Trimming took off 6 bases at V and 5 bases at J, with 24 bases between the two ends. From germline, CDR1 is SGHRS and CDR2 YFSETQ. The CDR3 totals 17 residues. The CDR3 protein is CASMIGLYSGRQNIQYF. The CDR3 bases are TGCGCCAGCATGATTGGACTGTACAGTGGTCGACAAAACATTCAGTACTTC.